These 16 T cell receptor beta chains share one sample of origin, sequenced in a study of memory CD4+ T cells and cytomegalovirus serostatus. The sort gate was single viable CD3+CD4+CD8-CD45RO+ cells for memory CD4+ T cells. Profiling relied on immunoSEQ multiplex PCR, and the TCRdb table lists in-frame clones only, not all of them. The repertoire holds under 65,000 clones, around 78% seen once, with around 0.61% in the top ten. The sample comprised memory CD4+ T cells from blood. Every receptor here comes from an adult in good health and CMV-seronegative.

The chain links TRBV10-3 to TRBJ2-5; the match to TRBD1 covers 9 bases. There are 13 residues in the CDR3. Germline-derived CDR1 and CDR2 are ENHRY and SYGVKD. Trimming removed 5 bases from V and 4 bases from J; junction bases left unmatched: 2. The DNA for the CDR3 is TGTGCCATCAGTCGGGACAGGGCAGAGACCCAGTACTTC. This codes for CAISRDRAETQYF.

This sequence joins TRBV5-4 and TRBJ2-1, with unresolved D. Looked up from germline, CDR1 is SGHNT and CDR2 is YYREEE (reference sequence). This CDR3 is built from 15 residues. Trimming shortened V by 2 bases and J by 9 bases, and 18 bases separated the two germline ends. CDR3 in DNA: TGTGCCAGCAGCTTAAGGGCCCAGTTGGCTGTTGAGCAGTTCTTC. Translating gives CASSLRAQLAVEQFF.

This sequence joins TRBV6-6 and TRBJ2-1; 8 bases align to TRBD1. The CDR3 has 16 residues. The V segment lost 2 bases and the J segment 7 bases; nucleotides outside the gene matches: 10. The germline CDR1 and CDR2 sequences are MNHNY and SVGAGI (reference sequence). CDR3 nucleotide sequence: TGTGCCAGCAGTTACCCTAAAAGGACAGGGTCGAATGAGCAGTTCTTC. This gives the protein CASSYPKRTGSNEQFF.

The chain has TRBV5-1 and TRBJ1-1, with D perhaps TRBD1 (5 bases). Deletions cut 4 bases from V and 7 bases from J, with 8 bases between. In germline, CDR1 is SGHRS, CDR2 YFSETQ. CDR3 length: 11 amino acids. The CDR3 region has the DNA TGCGCCAGCAGCCAAGGGGTTGAAGCTTTCTTT. Amino acids: CASSQGVEAFF.

The chain has TRBV30 and TRBJ2-5, with D unclear. The CDR3 has 12 residues. The germline V gene encodes CDR1 GTSNPN and CDR2 SVGIG (reference sequence). V was shortened by 7 bases and J by 2 bases, with 11 bases between the two germline ends. CDR3 amino acids: CASAGVQETQYF. CDR3 bases: TGTGCCTCCGCAGGAGTGCAAGAGACCCAGTACTTC.

This clone has more than one count but fewer than ten. The V gene is TRBV10-3, the J gene TRBJ2-7; weak D call: TRBD1 (6 bases). The CDR3 spans 12 residues. The germline V and J ends were trimmed by 6 bases and 3 bases, with 9 bases remaining between them. Germline values: CDR1 ENHRY, CDR2 SYGVKD. The CDR3 is CAIRRDNYEQYF. Written as DNA, the CDR3 is TGTGCCATCAGACGGGACAACTACGAGCAGTACTTC.

The chain carries TRBV19 and TRBJ1-1; D is possibly TRBD1 (5 bases). The CDR3 consists of 15 residues. Germline V lookup: CDR1 LNHDA, CDR2 SQIVND (reference sequence). V lost 6 bases and J lost 1, with 15 bases in between. Written as DNA, the CDR3 is TGTGCCAGTAGCTCTGTGGGGACTCCGAACACTGAAGCTTTCTTT. Translation gives CASSSVGTPNTEAFF.

This clone was seen once. The CDR3 region has the DNA TGCAGCGTTGAAGACAGGCTTACCTACGAGCAGTACTTC. Protein sequence: CSVEDRLTYEQYF. V is TRBV29-1 and J is TRBJ2-7, with D unresolved. The CDR3 has 13 residues. V lost 0 bases, J lost 2 bases, and 8 bases lay in between. The germline gives CDR1 SQVTM, CDR2 ANQGSEA.

The J gene is TRBJ2-1, the V gene TRBV9; 10 bases fit TRBD2. The CDR3 consists of 19 residues. V shed 4 bases, J shed 11 bases, and the junction held 24 bases outside the gene matches. The germline CDR1 and CDR2 sequences are SGDLS and YYNGEE. DNA of the CDR3: TGTGCCAGCAGCCCCCGTGCGGACGTACCGGGACTAGCGTCGGGCAAGCAGTTCTTC. Protein: CASSPRADVPGLASGKQFF.

The rearrangement joins TRBV30 to TRBJ2-1; D is unclear. In germline, CDR1 is GTSNPN, CDR2 SVGIG (reference sequence). This CDR3 is built from 13 residues. Trimming took off 2 bases at V and 2 bases at J, with 7 bases between the two ends. The CDR3 coding sequence is TGTGCCTGGAGTAGGCAGACCTACAATGAGCAGTTCTTC. Translating gives CAWSRQTYNEQFF.

This clone was seen just once. This chain links TRBV10-3 with TRBJ2-1, with 7 bases that match TRBD1. Trimming cost V 10 bases and J 5 bases; bases outside gene matches: 17. Germline V lookup: CDR1 ENHRY, CDR2 SYGVKD. The length of the CDR3 is 16 residues. The CDR3 region has the DNA TGTGCCACCTTTTCCCCTGTCAGGGGGAACCACAATGAGCAGTTCTTC. Amino acid sequence: CATFSPVRGNHNEQFF.

The CDR3 spells CASSPRGSRDTGELFF. CDR3 nucleotides: TGTGCCAGCAGCCCTCGGGGCTCAAGGGACACCGGGGAGCTGTTTTTT. The chain combines TRBV25-1 with TRBJ2-2, with D possibly called TRBD1 or TRBD2 (5 bases each). The CDR3 runs to 16 residues. Deletions cut 6 bases from V and 3 bases from J, with 17 bases between. The germline CDR1 and CDR2 sequences are MGHDK and SYGVNS. The complete variable domain, with remaining parts taken from reference TRBV25-1 and TRBJ2-2, reads EADIYQTPRYLVIGTGKKITLECSQTMGHDKMYWYQQDPGMELHLIHYSYGVNSTEKGDLSSESTVSRIRTEHFPLTLESARPSHTSQYLCASSPRGSRDTGELFFGEGSRLTVL.

The chain has TRBV28 and TRBJ2-5; 11 bases line up with TRBD2. Germline V CDR1 and CDR2: MDHEN, SYDVKM. The J segment lost 4 bases and the V segment lost 5 bases, leaving 6 bases of the junction unmatched. CDR3 length: 15 residues. The CDR3 nucleotides are TGTGCCAGCAGTCCAGGGACTAGCGGCCTAGAGACCCAGTACTTC. This codes for CASSPGTSGLETQYF.

The chain combines TRBV7-9 with TRBJ2-7, with TRBD2 matching over 10 bases. The junction had 0 bases not matched to a gene; V was cut back by 1 base and J by 6 bases. This CDR3 contains 13 residues. In germline, CDR1 is SEHNR, CDR2 FQNEAQ (reference sequence). CDR3 coding DNA: TGTGCCAGCAGCTTAGGGACTAGCGGCGAGCAGTACTTC. It encodes CASSLGTSGEQYF.

V is TRBV6-1 and J is TRBJ2-1; D gene uncertain. The CDR3 has 14 amino acids. CDR1 and CDR2 (germline): MNHNS, SASEGT. V lost 3 bases and J lost 5, with 11 bases in between. CDR3 nucleotides: TGTGCCAGCAGTGAGGCCCTCAAGAACAATGAGCAGTTCTTC. Translating it yields CASSEALKNNEQFF.

The V and J genes are TRBV27 and TRBJ2-2; weak D call: TRBD1 (6 bases). Trimming stripped 6 bases from V and 1 base from J, with 15 bases between. Germline assignment: CDR1 MNHEY and CDR2 SMNVEV (reference sequence). This CDR3 is 16 amino acids long. DNA for the CDR3: TGTGCCAGCAGCCACCGCCGGACAGAGAACACCGGGGAGCTGTTTTTT. Its translation: CASSHRRTENTGELFF.